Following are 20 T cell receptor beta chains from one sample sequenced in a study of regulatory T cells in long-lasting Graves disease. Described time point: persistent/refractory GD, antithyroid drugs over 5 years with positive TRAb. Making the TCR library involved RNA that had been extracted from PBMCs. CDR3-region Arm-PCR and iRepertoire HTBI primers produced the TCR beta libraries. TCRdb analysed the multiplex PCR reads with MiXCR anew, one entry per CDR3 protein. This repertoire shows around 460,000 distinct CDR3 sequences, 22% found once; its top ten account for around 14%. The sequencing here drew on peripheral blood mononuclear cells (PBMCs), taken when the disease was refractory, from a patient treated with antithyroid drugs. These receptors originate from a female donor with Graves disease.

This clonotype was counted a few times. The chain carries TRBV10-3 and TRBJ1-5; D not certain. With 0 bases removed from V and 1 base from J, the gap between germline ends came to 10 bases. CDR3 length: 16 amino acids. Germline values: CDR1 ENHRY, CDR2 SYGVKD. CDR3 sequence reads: CAISESTWQSNQPQHF. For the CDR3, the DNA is TGTGCCATCAGTGAGTCGACGTGGCAGAGCAATCAGCCCCAGCATTTT.

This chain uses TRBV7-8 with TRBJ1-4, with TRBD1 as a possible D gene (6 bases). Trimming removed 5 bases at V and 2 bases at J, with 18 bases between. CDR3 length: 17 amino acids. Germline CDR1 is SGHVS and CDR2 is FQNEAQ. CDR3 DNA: TGTGCCAGCAGCCGTCACAGGGCCCCTCATACTAATGAAAAACTGTTTTTT. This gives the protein CASSRHRAPHTNEKLFF.

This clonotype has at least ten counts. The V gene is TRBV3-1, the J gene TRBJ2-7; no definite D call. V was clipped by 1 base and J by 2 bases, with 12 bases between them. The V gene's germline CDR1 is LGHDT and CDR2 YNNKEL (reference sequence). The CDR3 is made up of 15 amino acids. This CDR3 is CASSQVGTSPYEQYF. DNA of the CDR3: TGTGCCAGCAGCCAAGTTGGAACGAGCCCCTACGAGCAGTACTTC.

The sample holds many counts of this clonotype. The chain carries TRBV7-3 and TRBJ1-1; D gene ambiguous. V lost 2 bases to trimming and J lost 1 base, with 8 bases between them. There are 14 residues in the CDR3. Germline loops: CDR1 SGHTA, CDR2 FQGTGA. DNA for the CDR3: TGTGCCAGCAGCTTATACTCCAGGAACACTGAAGCTTTCTTT. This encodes CASSLYSRNTEAFF.

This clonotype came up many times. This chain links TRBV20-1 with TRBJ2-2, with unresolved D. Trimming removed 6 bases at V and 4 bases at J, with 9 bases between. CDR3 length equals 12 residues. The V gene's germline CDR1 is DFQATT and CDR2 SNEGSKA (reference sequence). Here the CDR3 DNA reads TGCAGTGCCCTTCGTAGCACCGGGGAGCTGTTTTTT. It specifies CSALRSTGELFF.

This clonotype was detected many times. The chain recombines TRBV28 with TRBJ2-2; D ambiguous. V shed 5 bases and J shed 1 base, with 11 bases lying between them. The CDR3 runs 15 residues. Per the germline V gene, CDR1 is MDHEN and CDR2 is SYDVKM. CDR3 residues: CASSIPPGNTGELFF. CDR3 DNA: TGTGCCAGCAGTATCCCCCCCGGGAACACCGGGGAGCTGTTTTTT.

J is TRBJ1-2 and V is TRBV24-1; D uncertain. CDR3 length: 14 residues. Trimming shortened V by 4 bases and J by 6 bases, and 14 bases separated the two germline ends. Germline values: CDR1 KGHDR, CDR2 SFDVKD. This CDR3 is CATSDAGVGNGYTF. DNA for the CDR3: TGTGCCACCAGTGACGCCGGAGTTGGGAATGGCTACACCTTC.

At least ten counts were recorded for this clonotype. CDR3 residues: CASRTGQMNTEAFF. Written as DNA, the CDR3 is TGTGCCAGCAGGACGGGACAGATGAACACTGAAGCTTTCTTT. J is TRBJ1-1 and V is TRBV27; 7 bases align to TRBD1. Germline V gene data show CDR1 as MNHEY and CDR2 as SMNVEV (reference sequence). This CDR3 has 14 amino acids. Trimming cost V 6 bases and J 0 bases; bases outside gene matches: 4.

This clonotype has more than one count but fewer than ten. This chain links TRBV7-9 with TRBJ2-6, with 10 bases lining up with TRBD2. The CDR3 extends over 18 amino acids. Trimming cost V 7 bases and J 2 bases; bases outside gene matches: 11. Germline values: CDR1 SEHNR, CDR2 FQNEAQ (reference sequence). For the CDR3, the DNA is TGTGCCAGCACCCCAGGACTAGCGGCAGCCCCTGGGGCCAACGTCCTGACTTTC. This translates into CASTPGLAAAPGANVLTF.

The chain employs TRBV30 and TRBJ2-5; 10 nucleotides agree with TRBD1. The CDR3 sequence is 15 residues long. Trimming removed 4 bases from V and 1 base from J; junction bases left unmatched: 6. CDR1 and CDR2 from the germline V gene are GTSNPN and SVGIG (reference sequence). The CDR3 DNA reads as TGTGCCTGGAAGTTGACAGGGGGCTCCCAAGAGACCCAGTACTTC. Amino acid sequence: CAWKLTGGSQETQYF.

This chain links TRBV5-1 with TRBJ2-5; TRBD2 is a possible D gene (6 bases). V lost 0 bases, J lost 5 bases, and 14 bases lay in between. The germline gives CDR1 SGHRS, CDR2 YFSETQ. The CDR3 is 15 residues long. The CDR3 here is CASSLVASGVETQYF. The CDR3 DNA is TGCGCCAGCAGCTTGGTAGCGTCGGGAGTGGAGACCCAGTACTTC. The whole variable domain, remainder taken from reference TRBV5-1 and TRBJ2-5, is KAGVTQTPRYLIKTRGQQVTLSCSPISGHRSVSWYQQTPGQGLQFLFEYFSETQRNKGNFPGRFSGRQFSNSRSEMNVSTLELGDSALYLCASSLVASGVETQYFGPGTRLLVL.

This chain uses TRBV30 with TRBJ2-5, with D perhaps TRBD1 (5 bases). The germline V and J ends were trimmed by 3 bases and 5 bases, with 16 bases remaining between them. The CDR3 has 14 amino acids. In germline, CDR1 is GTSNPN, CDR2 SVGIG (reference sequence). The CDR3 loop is CAWSTKGVSETQYF. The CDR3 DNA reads TGTGCCTGGAGCACCAAAGGGGTTTCGGAGACCCAGTACTTC.

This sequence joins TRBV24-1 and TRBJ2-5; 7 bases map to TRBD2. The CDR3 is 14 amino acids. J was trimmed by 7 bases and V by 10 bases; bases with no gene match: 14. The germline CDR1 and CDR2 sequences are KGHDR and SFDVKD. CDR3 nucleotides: TGTGCCACAGGGGCGGGGGTGGAGAAAGCGACCCAGTACTTC. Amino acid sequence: CATGAGVEKATQYF.

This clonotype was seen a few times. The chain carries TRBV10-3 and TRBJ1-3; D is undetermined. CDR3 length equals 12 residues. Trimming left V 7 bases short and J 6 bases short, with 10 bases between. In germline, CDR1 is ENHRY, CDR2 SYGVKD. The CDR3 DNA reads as TGTGCCATCAAGGGCAGACAAAACACCATATATTTT. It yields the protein CAIKGRQNTIYF.

CDR3 region: CASRDWTSGNYEQYF. The DNA of the CDR3 is TGTGCCAGCAGGGACTGGACTAGCGGGAACTACGAGCAGTACTTC. The chain carries TRBV12-3 or TRBV12-4 and TRBJ2-7, with TRBD2 identical over 12 bases. J was trimmed by 3 bases and V by 6 bases; bases with no gene match: 6. The CDR3 runs to 15 residues.

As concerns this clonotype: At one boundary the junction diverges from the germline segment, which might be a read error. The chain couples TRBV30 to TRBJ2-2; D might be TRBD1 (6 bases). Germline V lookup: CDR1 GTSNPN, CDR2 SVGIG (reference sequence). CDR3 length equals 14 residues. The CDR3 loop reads CAAGQGLNTGELFF. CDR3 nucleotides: TGCGCCGCGGGTCAGGGGCTGAACACCGGGGAGCTGTTTTTT.

DNA of the CDR3: TGCAGTGGGGGAGACTCCTATTCCTACGAGCAGTACTTC. Its translation: CSGGDSYSYEQYF. The chain employs TRBV20-1 and TRBJ2-7, with D perhaps matching TRBD2 (5 bases). The CDR3 runs 13 residues. From germline, CDR1 is DFQATT and CDR2 SNEGSKA (reference sequence). Trimming removed 7 bases from V and 1 base from J, with 14 bases in between.

DNA for the CDR3: TGCAGTGCTAGAGATCGACAGAGCTTTAGCAATCAGCCCCAGCATTTT. Protein product: CSARDRQSFSNQPQHF. This chain uses TRBV20-1 with TRBJ1-5; a weak D match, TRBD1 (5 bases). V lost 0 bases and J 0 bases, leaving 12 bases between the germline ends. The CDR3 consists of 16 residues. Looked up from germline, CDR1 is DFQATT and CDR2 is SNEGSKA (reference sequence).

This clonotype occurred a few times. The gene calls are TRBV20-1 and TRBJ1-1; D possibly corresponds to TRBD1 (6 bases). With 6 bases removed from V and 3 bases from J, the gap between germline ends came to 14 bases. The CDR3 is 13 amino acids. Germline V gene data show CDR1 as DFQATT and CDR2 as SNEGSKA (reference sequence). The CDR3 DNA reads TGCAGTGCAGCCACAGGGAGGGACACTGAAGCTTTCTTT. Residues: CSAATGRDTEAFF.

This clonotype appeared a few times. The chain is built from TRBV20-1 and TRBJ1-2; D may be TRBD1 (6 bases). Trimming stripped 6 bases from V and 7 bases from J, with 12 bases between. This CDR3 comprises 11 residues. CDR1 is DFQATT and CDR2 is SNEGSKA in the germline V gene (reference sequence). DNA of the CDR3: TGCAGTGCCCCAGGGGCGGGTGGCTACACCTTC. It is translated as CSAPGAGGYTF.